The source of this T cell receptor beta chain is a study of T cells after yellow fever vaccination. The TCR cDNA carried a universal primer site and UMIs from 5'RACE template switching. TCRdb reprocessed the 5' RACE reads via MiXCR and lists one record per CDR3 protein. The repertoire has roughly 190,000 distinct CDR3 sequences, roughly 9.6% of them found once; the top ten carry just over 35%. Study-wide findings and caveats: Clones from primary vaccination mostly reappeared after the booster (about 97% CD4, approximately 86% CD8). By day 5 rather than day 15, the secondary response had peaked, though it was weaker.

With regard to this clonotype: Antigen specificity is unknown. The junction shows a germline mismatch at one end, possibly a read error.

Germline V CDR1 and CDR2: SGHNT, YYREEE (reference sequence). The CDR3 loop spans 14 amino acids. The receptor comes from a man aged 18-30 years who received the YFV17D yellow fever vaccine. The sample consisted of CD8+ T cells sorted from PBMCs, taken 15 days after the yellow fever booster vaccination. The rearrangement uses TRBV5-4 and TRBJ2-3, with 13 bases aligning to TRBD2. The CDR3 DNA sequence: TGTGCCAGCAGCTTGGCCCCCGGGACTAGCGGGGCCCATTTT. Translating gives CASSLAPGTSGAHF.